The clone carrying this T cell receptor (beta chain) was recorded once. Its target is unknown. Assay: immunoSEQ multiplex PCR; the TCRdb copy retains only in-frame clones and omits some. The repertoire holds 38,000 or so clones, with just over 85% as singletons. The entry originates in a study of T cells in localized non-small cell lung cancer. General study findings and limits: Analysis by sequencing included only one tumor region, so heterogeneity remains possible. For the top 100 tumor clones, a median roughly 56 also appeared in adjacent lung.

CDR1 and CDR2 (germline): KGHSH, LQKENI. J was trimmed by 2 bases and V by 4 bases; bases with no gene match: 8. The CDR3 is made up of 17 amino acids. The receptor comes from a male donor aged 60 or over with stage II lung adenocarcinoma. The rearrangement links TRBV18 to TRBJ2-1; 10 bases are shared with TRBD2. This material consisted of peripheral blood mononuclear cells, taken before any cancer treatment. The CDR3 region is CASSQSPGTSAYNEQFF. CDR3 DNA sequence: TGTGCCAGCTCACAAAGCCCCGGGACTAGCGCCTACAATGAGCAGTTCTTC.